The 5 T cell receptor beta chains below all came from one sample that was sequenced in a study of shared clonotypes between healthy human individuals. Assay used: immunoSEQ multiplex PCR; TCRdb lists only in-frame clones, some missing. The table has roughly 500,000 clones, 79% seen once; the top ten hold roughly 13%. The sample comprised PBMCs. These receptors were taken from a woman in her thirties or forties in good health. Some clones in this sample may be carry-over from other donors' samples.

Concerning this clone itself: This same CDR3 is encoded by further DNA sequences in the sample. CDR3 amino acids: CASSLAGGYNEQFF. The CDR3 bases are TGTGCCAGCAGCTTAGCGGGAGGGTACAATGAGCAGTTCTTC. This chain joins TRBV11-2 and TRBJ2-1; 8 bases fit TRBD2. The V gene end was trimmed by 1 base and the J gene end by 4 bases; junction bases not matched to a gene: 0. The CDR3 spans 14 residues. Germline-derived CDR1 and CDR2 are SGHAT and FQNNGV.

This rearrangement joins TRBV9 to TRBJ2-7, with D possibly being TRBD1 (5 bases). V dropped 7 bases and J dropped 0 bases, with 14 bases sitting between them. The CDR3 sequence is 14 residues long. CDR1 is SGDLS and CDR2 is YYNGEE in the germline V gene. This chain's CDR3 is CASSPRGASYEQYF. For the CDR3, the DNA is TGTGCCAGCTCCCCTAGGGGCGCCTCCTACGAGCAGTACTTC.

This chain connects TRBV10-3 to TRBJ2-2, with D maybe TRBD1 (5 bases). V was shortened by 8 bases and J by 10 bases, with 17 bases between the two germline ends. This CDR3 is 13 amino acids long. The germline V gene encodes CDR1 ENHRY and CDR2 SYGVKD. The CDR3 bases are TGTGCCATCCAGGACAATTCAATTGAGGAGCTGTTTTTT. Protein product: CAIQDNSIEELFF.

The chain combines TRBV5-8 with TRBJ2-1, with D possibly TRBD1 on 6 matching bases. The CDR3 totals 15 residues. CDR1 is SGHTS and CDR2 is YDEGEE in the germline V gene. Trimming took 0 bases from V and 6 from J, leaving 13 bases between them. In DNA form, the CDR3 reads TGTGCCAGCAGCTTGGGAAATCTAGGGGGCAATGAGCAGTTCTTC. Amino acid sequence: CASSLGNLGGNEQFF.

This clone appeared once. The same CDR3 can be traced to other DNA sequences in this sample. The rearrangement links TRBV27 to TRBJ1-5, with 7 bases fitting TRBD1. J was trimmed by 2 bases and V by 2 bases; bases with no gene match: 3. The CDR3 loop spans 15 amino acids. CDR1 is MNHEY, CDR2 SMNVEV, per germline (reference sequence). CDR3 DNA: TGTGCCAGCAGTTTAAACAGGGGCCGCAATCAGCCCCAGCATTTT. Its protein is CASSLNRGRNQPQHF.